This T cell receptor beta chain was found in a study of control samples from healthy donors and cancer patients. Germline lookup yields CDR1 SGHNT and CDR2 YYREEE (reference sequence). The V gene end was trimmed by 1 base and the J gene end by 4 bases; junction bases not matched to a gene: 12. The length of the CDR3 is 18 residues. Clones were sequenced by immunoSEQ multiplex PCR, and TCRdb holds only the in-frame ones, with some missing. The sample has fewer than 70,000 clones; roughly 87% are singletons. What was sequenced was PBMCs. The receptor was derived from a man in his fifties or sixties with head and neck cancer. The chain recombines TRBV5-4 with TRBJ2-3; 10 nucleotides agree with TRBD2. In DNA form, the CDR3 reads TGTGCCAGCAGCTTGCGGACTGCAGCGGGAGGGCAGTCAGATACGCAGTATTTT. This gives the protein CASSLRTAAGGQSDTQYF. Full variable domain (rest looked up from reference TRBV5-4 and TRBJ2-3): ETGVTQSPTHLIKTRGQQVTLRCSSQSGHNTVSWYQQALGQGPQFIFQYYREEENGRGNFPPRFSGLQFPNYSSELNVNALELDDSALYLCASSLRTAAGGQSDTQYFGPGTRLTVL.